These 9 T cell receptor beta chains were sequenced from one sample in a study of post-analysis software for immune sequencing data. Overall study findings and caveats: Controls showed lower frequencies than patients for roughly five TRBV segments, and TRBV5-6, TRBV5-1 and TRBV20-1 were among these.

Their recognized antigens are unknown. Unique molecular identifiers were built into the TCR beta cDNA libraries. TCRdb analysed the PCR reads with MiXCR anew, one entry per CDR3 protein. Among approximately 690,000 distinct CDR3 sequences listed, 59% were seen once. Specimen: blood. The source of these receptors is a girl aged 2-15 years with multiple sclerosis.

The chain links TRBV6-1 to TRBJ2-2, with 10 bases matching TRBD1. This CDR3 region has 15 residues. Germline V lookup: CDR1 MNHNS, CDR2 SASEGT. V was pared by 6 bases and J by 1 base, with 2 bases of the junction left unmatched. The CDR3 region is CASRTGGLNTGELFF. The CDR3 bases are TGTGCCAGCAGGACAGGGGGCCTGAACACCGGGGAGCTGTTTTTT.

The chain has TRBV29-1 and TRBJ2-5; D not certain. Looked up from germline, CDR1 is SQVTM and CDR2 is ANQGSEA. The CDR3 totals 12 residues. As DNA, the CDR3 is TGCAGTGCCAAGACTGTACAAGAGACCCAGTACTTC. It codes for CSAKTVQETQYF. Drawing the rest from reference TRBV29-1 and TRBJ2-5, the complete variable domain is SAVISQKPSRDICQRGTSLTIQCQVDSQVTMMFWYRQQPGQSLTLIATANQGSEATYESGFVIDKFPISRPNLTFSTLTVSNMSPEDSSIYLCSAKTVQETQYFGPGTRLLVL.

This clonotype was counted a single time. The chain combines TRBV15 with TRBJ1-6, with 7 bases matching TRBD1. Germline CDR1 is LNHNV and CDR2 is YYDKDF (reference sequence). With V trimmed by 1 base and J by 3 bases, 3 bases remained unmatched. The CDR3 sequence is 16 residues long. CDR3 region: CATSRAGTVYNSPLHF. The CDR3 DNA is TGTGCCACCAGCAGAGCAGGGACAGTCTATAATTCACCCCTCCACTTT.

The sample holds one count of this clonotype. The chain couples TRBV20-1 to TRBJ2-7; no clear D. Germline loops: CDR1 DFQATT, CDR2 SNEGSKA (reference sequence). This CDR3 has 13 residues. Trimming took 5 bases from V and 1 from J, leaving 12 bases between them. Written as DNA, the CDR3 is TGCAGTGCTGTCCGGTACATTTCCTACGAGCAGTACTTC. Its protein product is CSAVRYISYEQYF.

The V and J genes are TRBV29-1 and TRBJ2-1, with D uncertain. Germline CDR1 is SQVTM and CDR2 is ANQGSEA. V shed 0 bases and J shed 3 bases, with 15 bases lying between them. The CDR3 has 16 residues. Here the CDR3 reads CSVEDRTEPLYNEQFF. CDR3 nucleotides: TGCAGCGTTGAAGATCGTACCGAACCTCTCTACAATGAGCAGTTCTTC.

This chain joins TRBV20-1 and TRBJ2-1; a weak D match, TRBD1 (6 bases). Deletions cut 3 bases from V and 6 bases from J, with 12 bases between. CDR1 is DFQATT, CDR2 SNEGSKA, per germline (reference sequence). The CDR3 totals 13 residues. In DNA, the CDR3 is TGCAGTGCTAGCCAGACAGGCCGCAATGAGCAGTTCTTC. It encodes CSASQTGRNEQFF.

V is TRBV6-1 and J is TRBJ2-3; tentatively, D is TRBD1 (6 bases). There are 13 residues in the CDR3. V lost 8 bases and J 0 bases, leaving 9 bases between the germline ends. Germline CDR1 MNHNS, CDR2 SASEGT. CDR3 sequence: CASDRISTDTQYF. The CDR3 DNA reads as TGTGCCAGCGACAGGATTAGCACAGATACGCAGTATTTT.

The chain has TRBV5-1 and TRBJ2-3; D possibly corresponds to TRBD2 (5 bases). Germline-derived CDR1 and CDR2 are SGHRS and YFSETQ. The CDR3 runs 15 residues. The V end lost 2 bases, the J end lost 2 bases, and 12 bases lay between the germline ends. The CDR3 reads CASSLSAGNTDTQYF. The CDR3 region has the DNA TGCGCCAGCAGCTTATCCGCGGGTAACACAGATACGCAGTATTTT.

This clonotype is a singleton in its sample. The chain carries TRBV20-1 and TRBJ2-1; unclear D gene. V gave up 2 bases and J gave up 4 bases, with 12 bases separating them. The CDR3 runs to 14 residues. Germline assignment: CDR1 DFQATT and CDR2 SNEGSKA (reference sequence). The CDR3 spells CSARSREDYNEQFF. The CDR3 DNA follows: TGCAGTGCTAGAAGTAGGGAAGATTACAATGAGCAGTTCTTC.